This T cell receptor beta chain was identified during a study of T cell repertoires in aging, cancer and after chemotherapy. Trimming removed 6 bases from V and 2 bases from J, with 16 bases in between. Germline loops: CDR1 SQVTM, CDR2 ANQGSEA. The CDR3 is made up of 14 amino acids. This clonotype is medium-sized (0.01 to 0.1%) by share. A mixed TRB-A/B primer pool amplified rearranged TRB by multiplex touch-down PCR. Via MiXCR, TCRdb re-called the multiplex PCR reads, giving one row per CDR3 protein. The data show 10,000 to 15,000 distinct CDR3 sequences, with roughly 35% seen just once and 6.6% held by the top ten. TCR beta rearrangements were amplified from peripheral blood genomic DNA.

The J gene is TRBJ1-2, the V gene TRBV29-1; a weak D match, TRBD1 (6 bases). This sequence was found in a human donor in good health. The donor label of this sample is uncertain. Sequenced material: blood. The CDR3 DNA reads as TGCAGCGTAACCACCGGGACAACCAACTATGGCTACACCTTC. Encoded protein: CSVTTGTTNYGYTF.